The 2 T cell receptor beta chains below come from one sample, sequenced in a study of post-analysis software for immune sequencing data. Findings and limits, study-wide: Relative to controls, patients had 5 or 6 TRBV segments at higher frequency, with TRBV5-6, TRBV5-1 and TRBV20-1 among these.

The antigens these receptors bind are not known. Unique molecular identifiers were present in the TCR beta cDNA libraries. TCRdb re-called the PCR reads with MiXCR, one entry per CDR3 protein. The repertoire holds about 680,000 distinct CDR3 sequences, with 59% as singletons. The sample consisted of blood. Every receptor here comes from a girl aged 2 to 10 with multiple sclerosis.

The chain recombines TRBV20-1 with TRBJ2-1, with TRBD1 matching over 8 bases. The CDR3 has 14 amino acids. Germline CDR1 is DFQATT and CDR2 is SNEGSKA (reference sequence). The trim removed 7 bases at V and 3 bases at J, leaving 8 bases unmatched. The CDR3 is CSVRDRSLYNEQFF. CDR3 in DNA: TGCAGTGTACGGGACAGGTCTCTCTACAATGAGCAGTTCTTC.

This rearrangement joins TRBV28 to TRBJ2-3; 8 positions agree with TRBD2. With V trimmed by 3 bases and J by 2 bases, 7 bases remained unmatched. CDR3 size: 16 residues. From germline, CDR1 is MDHEN and CDR2 SYDVKM. The CDR3 sequence is CASSLVGGGYTDTQYF. As DNA, the CDR3 is TGTGCCAGCAGTTTGGTAGGCGGGGGGTACACAGATACGCAGTATTTT.